The 13 T cell receptor beta chains below all came from one sample that was sequenced in a study of T cells in Graves' hyperthyroidism and ophthalmopathy. Template material for amplifying TCR beta CDR3 regions consisted of RNA transcripts. With the HTBI primer set, the TCR CDR3 went through a first round of RT-PCR. One entry per CDR3 protein, called by TCRdb with MiXCR from the multiplex PCR reads. The sample holds over 700,000 distinct CDR3 sequences, 35% seen once. The sample taken for sequencing was blood. The receptors originated from a middle-aged woman with Graves' hyperthyroidism.

The table lists this clonotype with a few counts. The chain is built from TRBV6-1 and TRBJ2-7; TRBD1 matches at 8 bases. Germline-derived CDR1 and CDR2 are MNHNS and SASEGT. The trim removed 1 base at V and 3 bases at J, leaving 2 bases unmatched. CDR3 length: 14 residues. CDR3 protein: CASSEGDRHYEQYF. CDR3 in DNA: TGTGCCAGCAGTGAAGGGGACAGGCACTACGAGCAGTACTTC.

As for this clonotype: A much larger clonotype is one base distant, so this may be a read error. The chain combines TRBV10-3 with TRBJ1-2, with unresolved D. The CDR3 has 13 amino acids. V lost 6 bases to trimming and J lost 12 bases, with 20 bases between them. Germline V gives CDR1 ENHRY, CDR2 SYGVKD. CDR3 sequence: CAIRIGPEKLDTF. The CDR3 DNA sequence: TGTGCCATCAGGATCGGGCCAGAGAAACTTGACACCTTC.

The chain links TRBV12-3 or TRBV12-4 to TRBJ1-1; TRBD1 aligns across 8 bases. The CDR3 runs 14 residues. The V and J ends lost 3 bases and 4 bases, in that order; junction bases with no gene match: 4. The CDR3 region is CASSFPGGFTEAFF. The CDR3 region has the DNA TGTGCCAGCAGTTTTCCAGGGGGCTTCACTGAAGCTTTCTTT.

This clonotype was seen a handful of times. A single base separates this from a much larger clone, so it may be a read error. The chain is built from TRBV6-5 and TRBJ1-4, with D uncertain. The germline V and J ends were trimmed by 2 bases and 8 bases, with 3 bases remaining between them. This CDR3 is 11 amino acids long. Germline V lookup: CDR1 MNHEY, CDR2 SVGAGI. The CDR3 loop reads CASSYEEKLFF. DNA of the CDR3: TGTGCCAGCAGTTACGAGGAAAAACTGTTTTTT.

The genes are TRBV28 and TRBJ2-5, with 14 bases that match TRBD2. This CDR3 has 15 amino acids. V gave up 5 bases and J gave up 5 bases; unmatched junction bases: 4. Germline V gene lookup returns CDR1 MDHEN and CDR2 SYDVKM. Here the CDR3 DNA reads TGTGCCAGCAGTAAGGGACTAGCGGGAGACGAGACCCAGTACTTC. This translates into CASSKGLAGDETQYF.

This sequence joins TRBV7-2 and TRBJ2-3; 9 positions agree with TRBD2. Germline V gives CDR1 SGHTA, CDR2 FQGNSA. V was clipped by 3 bases and J by 1 base; unmatched bases: 2. The CDR3 extends over 15 amino acids. Written as DNA, the CDR3 is TGTGCCAGCAGCTTGGGCGGGGGGGGCACAGATACGCAGTATTTT. Translating it yields CASSLGGGGTDTQYF.

The table lists this clonotype with many counts. The V and J genes are TRBV7-8 and TRBJ1-2, with D possibly TRBD1 on 5 matching bases. The V and J ends lost 0 bases and 2 bases respectively, with 16 bases between them. The CDR3 has 17 amino acids. Germline V CDR1 and CDR2: SGHVS, FQNEAQ. In DNA, the CDR3 is TGTGCCAGCAGCTTAGCCCTGCGGGAGGGGTTCAACTATGGCTACACCTTC. Translation: CASSLALREGFNYGYTF. Supplemented by reference TRBV7-8 and TRBJ1-2, the full variable domain reads GAGVSQSPRYKVAKRGQDVALRCDPISGHVSLFWYQQALGQGPEFLTYFQNEAQLDKSGLPSDRFFAERPEGSVSTLKIQRTQQEDSAVYLCASSLALREGFNYGYTFGSGTRLTVV.

The chain joins TRBV24-1 to TRBJ2-1; D is possibly TRBD1 (6 bases). V was pared by 1 base and J by 9 bases, with 21 bases between. Per germline, CDR1 KGHDR and CDR2 SFDVKD. There are 17 residues in the CDR3. The CDR3 loop reads CATSDLGGSRQGREQFF. CDR3 nucleotides: TGTGCCACCAGTGATTTAGGGGGATCCCGCCAGGGACGTGAGCAGTTCTTC.

This clonotype appeared many times. CDR3 residues: CASSLAPSRNTEAFF. CDR3 in DNA: TGTGCCAGCAGCTTGGCACCTTCAAGGAACACTGAAGCTTTCTTT. The chain links TRBV5-6 to TRBJ1-1; D not certain. Germline values: CDR1 SGHDT, CDR2 YYEEEE. The V end lost 0 bases, the J end lost 1 base, and 10 bases lay between the germline ends. The CDR3 has 15 amino acids.

This clonotype was detected many times. The chain carries TRBV7-9 and TRBJ2-6; D may match TRBD1 or TRBD2 (5 bases each). The germline V gene has CDR1 SEHNR and CDR2 FQNEAQ (reference sequence). V shed 5 bases and J shed 10 bases, with 15 bases lying between them. The CDR3 consists of 14 residues. CDR3: CASSPGQGVNVLTF. CDR3 in DNA: TGTGCCAGCAGCCCCGGGCAGGGAGTGAACGTCCTGACTTTC.

The rearrangement uses TRBV20-1 and TRBJ2-3; D is undetermined. Trimming stripped 6 bases from V and 1 base from J, with 17 bases between. The germline V gene has CDR1 DFQATT and CDR2 SNEGSKA (reference sequence). This CDR3 has 15 amino acids. The CDR3 DNA reads TGCAGTGCCGCCTCAGAGTTGACTCGCACAGATACGCAGTATTTT. This translates into CSAASELTRTDTQYF.

The V call is TRBV7-2, the J call TRBJ2-7, with 8 bases fitting TRBD2. Per germline, CDR1 SGHTA and CDR2 FQGNSA. J was trimmed by 1 base and V by 0 bases; bases with no gene match: 5. CDR3 length: 16 residues. CDR3 bases: TGTGCCAGCAGCTTAGCGTTTGGCGGGAGGTCCTACGAGCAGTACTTC. Translating gives CASSLAFGGRSYEQYF.

This clonotype has ten or more counts. This chain connects TRBV7-6 to TRBJ1-3, with D hard to call. The germline V gene has CDR1 SGHVS and CDR2 FNYEAQ. V shed 4 bases and J shed 4 bases, with 14 bases lying between them. The CDR3 runs to 15 residues. The CDR3 bases are TGTGCCAGCAGCTCGTCCATCTCCGAAGGAAACACCATATATTTT. Translating it yields CASSSSISEGNTIYF.